The next 29 T cell receptor beta chains were all read from a single sample in a study of control samples from healthy donors and cancer patients. This table comes from immunoSEQ multiplex PCR, and its TCRdb copy is limited to in-frame clones, with some not included. The sample has about 58,000 clones; 87% are singletons. Material: PBMCs. These receptors were taken from a woman aged 55-69 years with lung cancer.

V is TRBV2 and J is TRBJ2-5; the D is unclear. CDR1 and CDR2 from the germline V gene are SNHLY and FYNNEI. Trimming took 5 bases from V and 5 from J, leaving 12 bases between them. The CDR3 loop spans 13 amino acids. The chain's CDR3 is CASSNDLGETQYF. CDR3 nucleotides: TGTGCCAGCAGTAATGACCTCGGCGAGACCCAGTACTTC.

The gene calls are TRBV5-1 and TRBJ1-5, with D tentatively TRBD1 (6 bases). This CDR3 region has 16 residues. With 0 bases removed from V and 2 bases from J, the gap between germline ends came to 12 bases. Germline values: CDR1 SGHRS, CDR2 YFSETQ. CDR3 region: CASSLAGAGGNQPQHF. The CDR3 bases are TGCGCCAGCAGCTTGGCGGGGGCGGGGGGCAATCAGCCCCAGCATTTT.

This clone came up a few times. The chain couples TRBV7-9 to TRBJ2-1; TRBD2 matches 9 bases. Germline V gene lookup returns CDR1 SEHNR and CDR2 FQNEAQ (reference sequence). Trimming cost V 5 bases and J 5 bases; bases outside gene matches: 7. The CDR3 contains 15 residues. CDR3 DNA sequence: TGTGCCAGCAGCAATAGCGGGAGCCCCCACAATGAGCAGTTCTTC. Translation gives CASSNSGSPHNEQFF.

This rearrangement joins TRBV12-3 or TRBV12-4 to TRBJ1-1, with D perhaps matching TRBD1 (5 bases). With 4 bases removed from V and 5 bases from J, the gap between germline ends came to 11 bases. The CDR3 covers 13 residues. For the CDR3, the DNA is TGTGCCAGCAGTTGGCAGGGAGGAACTGAAGCTTTCTTT. Protein: CASSWQGGTEAFF.

The chain employs TRBV19 and TRBJ1-4, with 10 bases matching TRBD1. In germline, CDR1 is LNHDA, CDR2 SQIVND (reference sequence). This CDR3 is 16 amino acids long. With V trimmed by 5 bases and J by 1 base, 4 bases remained unmatched. The CDR3 here is CASSDDRGQTNEKLFF. In DNA, the CDR3 is TGTGCCAGTAGTGACGACAGGGGGCAAACTAATGAAAAACTGTTTTTT.

V gene TRBV6-1 combines with J gene TRBJ1-6; the match to TRBD1 covers 7 bases. This CDR3 spans 15 amino acids. Trimming cost V 0 bases and J 9 bases; bases outside gene matches: 5. Germline V gene sequence: CDR1 MNHNS, CDR2 SASEGT. The CDR3 reads CASSEAEGAASPLHF. The CDR3 DNA reads as TGTGCCAGCAGTGAAGCTGAGGGGGCAGCTTCACCCCTCCACTTT.

V gene TRBV7-2 combines with J gene TRBJ2-1; the match to TRBD2 covers 9 bases. The CDR3 sequence is 14 residues long. Trimming removed 4 bases from V and 8 bases from J; junction bases left unmatched: 6. Germline assignment: CDR1 SGHTA and CDR2 FQGNSA. CDR3 region: CASSSGLAGDEQFF. For the CDR3, the DNA is TGTGCCAGCAGCTCGGGACTAGCTGGTGATGAGCAGTTCTTC.

The V and J genes are TRBV9 and TRBJ2-7; D might be TRBD1 (7 bases). Germline values: CDR1 SGDLS, CDR2 YYNGEE. This CDR3 has 16 residues. With 3 bases removed from V and 3 bases from J, the gap between germline ends came to 19 bases. The CDR3 is CASSEDATGRLYEQYF. The CDR3 nucleotides are TGTGCCAGCAGCGAAGACGCGACAGGGAGGCTCTACGAGCAGTACTTC.

The chain couples TRBV24-1 to TRBJ1-5, with TRBD1 identical over 11 bases. Germline-derived CDR1 and CDR2 are KGHDR and SFDVKD. The CDR3 is 16 residues long. J gave up 5 bases and V 3 bases, and 5 bases lay outside the gene matches. The CDR3 spells CATSDTGQGVHQPQHF. In nucleotides, the CDR3 is TGTGCCACCAGTGATACGGGACAGGGGGTTCATCAGCCCCAGCATTTT.

This clone was observed once. Other nucleotide sequences in the sample specify the same CDR3. The chain employs TRBV5-1 and TRBJ1-5; 8 bases are shared with TRBD1. The germline V gene encodes CDR1 SGHRS and CDR2 YFSETQ. The CDR3 is 15 amino acids. The V and J ends lost 2 bases and 2 bases, in that order; junction bases with no gene match: 3. The CDR3 reads CASSLGQGGNQPQHF. CDR3 nucleotides: TGCGCCAGCAGCTTAGGACAGGGAGGCAATCAGCCCCAGCATTTT.

The gene calls are TRBV2 and TRBJ1-1; unclear D gene. CDR1 is SNHLY and CDR2 is FYNNEI in the germline V gene. V lost 7 bases, J lost 2 bases, and 14 bases lay in between. The CDR3 contains 14 residues. In nucleotides, the CDR3 is TGTGCCAGCAATTGGCTGGGAGGTAACACTGAAGCTTTCTTT. It encodes CASNWLGGNTEAFF.

This chain uses TRBV24-1 with TRBJ1-4, with D possibly being TRBD1 (6 bases). V shed 3 bases and J shed 7 bases, with 17 bases lying between them. From germline, CDR1 is KGHDR and CDR2 SFDVKD. The CDR3 totals 16 residues. DNA for the CDR3: TGTGCCACCAGTGATCCAAGACCAGAAGGGGGTGAAAAACTGTTTTTT. Translation: CATSDPRPEGGEKLFF.

The rearrangement links TRBV19 to TRBJ2-6; D gene uncertain. Trimming took 11 bases from V and 0 from J, leaving 5 bases between them. The CDR3 has 12 amino acids. Germline CDR1 LNHDA, CDR2 SQIVND (reference sequence). The CDR3 DNA is TGTGCCGGCCGCTCTGGGGCCAACGTCCTGACTTTC. Protein: CAGRSGANVLTF.

The gene calls are TRBV1 and TRBJ2-1; TRBD2, the table's D call, lacks a check against the DNA. TRBV1 is a pseudogene segment. The CDR3 is 17 residues long. The CDR3 nucleotides are TGCACCAGCAGCCAAGGTAAAGGACTAGCGGGGCTGAATGAGCAGTTCTTC. Residues: CTSSQGKGLAGLNEQFF.

CDR3 residues: CASSVGGGHNSPLHF. DNA for the CDR3: TGTGCCAGCTCAGTCGGCGGGGGACATAATTCACCCCTCCACTTT. The genes are TRBV18 and TRBJ1-6; TRBD1 is a possible D gene (5 bases). Germline CDR1 and CDR2: KGHSH and LQKENI. V dropped 5 bases and J dropped 5 bases, with 13 bases sitting between them. CDR3 length: 15 amino acids.

This chain uses TRBV11-2 with TRBJ2-7; perhaps TRBD2 as D (7 bases). V shed 1 base and J shed 7 bases, with 14 bases lying between them. The CDR3 is 14 amino acids. Germline V gene lookup returns CDR1 SGHAT and CDR2 FQNNGV. The chain's CDR3 is CASSLAGGRWEQYF. The DNA of the CDR3 is TGTGCCAGCAGCTTAGCGGGGGGCCGGTGGGAGCAGTACTTC.

The rearrangement joins TRBV9 to TRBJ1-4; weak D call: TRBD1 (5 bases). From germline, CDR1 is SGDLS and CDR2 YYNGEE. V was trimmed by 3 bases and J by 3 bases, leaving 12 bases between them. The CDR3 runs to 15 residues. CDR3 loop: CASSEEGQPNEKLFF. The CDR3 bases are TGTGCCAGCAGCGAGGAGGGGCAGCCTAATGAAAAACTGTTTTTT. The full variable domain, its missing parts supplied by reference TRBV9 and TRBJ1-4, is DSGVTQTPKHLITATGQRVTLRCSPRSGDLSVYWYQQSLDQGLQFLIQYYNGEERAKGNILERFSAQQFPDLHSELNLSSLELGDSALYFCASSEEGQPNEKLFFGSGTQLSVL.

CDR3 sequence reads: CASSYSWTTTTTEAFF. As DNA, the CDR3 is TGTGCCAGCAGTTACTCTTGGACAACCACCACCACTGAAGCTTTCTTT. The rearrangement uses TRBV6-6 and TRBJ1-1; tentatively, D is TRBD1 (5 bases). The CDR3 extends over 16 amino acids. Trimming stripped 0 bases from V and 4 bases from J, with 15 bases between. Germline V CDR1 and CDR2: MNHNY, SVGAGI (reference sequence).

The sample holds one count of this clone. This chain uses TRBV5-1 with TRBJ2-1; D perhaps matches TRBD2 (6 bases). Trimming took 1 base from V and 6 from J, leaving 11 bases between them. CDR1 and CDR2 (germline): SGHRS, YFSETQ. There are 14 residues in the CDR3. In DNA, the CDR3 is TGCGCCAGCAGCTTGTACGGGACTGCCAATGAGCAGTTCTTC. Translated: CASSLYGTANEQFF.

This clone was counted once. V is TRBV11-2 and J is TRBJ2-1, with D perhaps TRBD1 (7 bases). Germline CDR1 and CDR2: SGHAT and FQNNGV. The CDR3 extends over 16 amino acids. The V end was cut by 5 bases, the J end by 9 bases, with 23 bases between. The CDR3 DNA reads as TGTGCCAGCAGCCTCCTGACAGGGAGGTCCCATGGTGAGCAGTTCTTC. As protein: CASSLLTGRSHGEQFF.

This chain links TRBV19 with TRBJ1-2; a weak D match, TRBD1 (5 bases). CDR1 is LNHDA and CDR2 is SQIVND in the germline V gene (reference sequence). V was pared by 5 bases and J by 4 bases, with 14 bases between. The CDR3 is made up of 14 amino acids. CDR3 residues: CASSPRGETYGYTF. CDR3 sequence (DNA): TGTGCCAGTAGTCCCCGGGGGGAGACCTATGGCTACACCTTC.

The chain couples TRBV4-2 to TRBJ2-3, with 12 bases aligning to TRBD2. The germline gives CDR1 LGHNA, CDR2 YNFKEQ. The length of the CDR3 is 18 residues. V shed 1 base, J shed 1 base, and the junction held 6 bases outside the gene matches. CDR3 protein: CASSQASGGAGGTDTQYF. The CDR3 DNA reads TGTGCCAGCAGCCAAGCTAGCGGGGGGGCTGGAGGCACAGATACGCAGTATTTT.

The CDR3 bases are TGTGCCAGCAGCCCCGTACCCTGGACAGGGAGACACACTGAAGCTTTCTTT. It yields the protein CASSPVPWTGRHTEAFF. V gene TRBV9 combines with J gene TRBJ1-1; 8 nucleotides agree with TRBD1. This CDR3 spans 17 amino acids. J lost 3 bases, V lost 4 bases, and 14 bases had no gene match. Per germline, CDR1 SGDLS and CDR2 YYNGEE.

This chain connects TRBV4-2 to TRBJ2-1, with D perhaps matching TRBD2 (5 bases). Looked up from germline, CDR1 is LGHNA and CDR2 is YNFKEQ. The CDR3 extends over 12 amino acids. V shed 1 base and J shed 10 bases, with 8 bases lying between them. Written as DNA, the CDR3 is TGTGCCAGCAGCCAAGTATCGGGGGAGCAGTTCTTC. Protein product: CASSQVSGEQFF.

V gene TRBV28 combines with J gene TRBJ1-6, with TRBD1 as a possible D gene (5 bases). The CDR3 is 17 amino acids. Germline V lookup: CDR1 MDHEN, CDR2 SYDVKM. Trimming stripped 6 bases from V and 0 bases from J, with 15 bases between. The DNA for the CDR3 is TGTGCCAGCAGCCAGGGCTGGGGGAGCTCCTATAATTCACCCCTCCACTTT. Residues: CASSQGWGSSYNSPLHF.

The J gene is TRBJ1-4, the V gene TRBV5-1; a weak D match, TRBD1 (5 bases). The CDR3 runs 14 residues. The germline V gene has CDR1 SGHRS and CDR2 YFSETQ. V was trimmed by 4 bases and J by 3 bases, leaving 10 bases between them. The CDR3 DNA is TGCGCCAGCAGCCGAGGAGGGGCTAATGAAAAACTGTTTTTT. This encodes CASSRGGANEKLFF.

V gene TRBV29-1 combines with J gene TRBJ2-1; 9 bases align to TRBD1. V was pared by 6 bases and J by 8 bases, with 14 bases of the junction left unmatched. The CDR3 totals 15 residues. Germline V lookup: CDR1 SQVTM, CDR2 ANQGSEA. CDR3 loop: CSVSGTGRGLDEQFF. CDR3 nucleotide sequence: TGCAGCGTCTCCGGGACAGGGAGGGGTTTAGATGAGCAGTTCTTC.

The rearrangement uses TRBV7-2 and TRBJ1-6; possibly TRBD1 for D (5 bases). V was cut by 1 base and J by 6 bases, with 10 bases left in between. This CDR3 is built from 15 residues. Germline lookup yields CDR1 SGHTA and CDR2 FQGNSA. In DNA form, the CDR3 reads TGTGCCAGCAGCTTAGGGGACGTAATTAATTCACCCCTCCACTTT. It encodes CASSLGDVINSPLHF.

This clone has a handful of counts. The genes are TRBV5-5 and TRBJ1-1; D uncertain. The ends were cut back, 4 bases at V and 1 base at J, with 17 bases in the middle. The CDR3 length is 16 residues. Germline V gives CDR1 SGHKS, CDR2 YYEKEE (reference sequence). The CDR3 DNA follows: TGTGCCAGCAGCCAATCTCCAGGTATGACGAACACTGAAGCTTTCTTT. Amino acid sequence: CASSQSPGMTNTEAFF.